The rows below give T cell receptor beta chains drawn from one sample of a study of T cells in localized non-small cell lung cancer. Assay: immunoSEQ multiplex PCR; the TCRdb copy retains only in-frame clones and omits some. The repertoire includes 1,500 to 2,000 clones, 20% to 25% of them detected once, and roughly a tenth sits in the top ten. The starting material was normal lung tissue next to the tumor, obtained before any cancer treatment. All receptors derive from a female donor aged 60 or older with stage I lung adenocarcinoma. CDR3s leave out the opening cysteine and the closing phenylalanine or tryptophan.

cdr3_length: 13
v_call: TRBV6-8
j_call: TRBJ2-3
cdr3_aa: AIRGREGGTDTQY

cdr3_length: 15
v_call: TRBV18
j_call: TRBJ1-3
cdr3_aa: ASSPLSLASSGNTIY

cdr3_length: 14
v_call: TRBV6-8
j_call: TRBJ2-6
cdr3_aa: ASTTQGSAGANVLT

cdr3_length: 15
v_call: TRBV6-8
j_call: TRBJ2-5
cdr3_aa: ASSRGTSSQGRETQY

cdr3_length: 15
v_call: TRBV11-3
j_call: TRBJ2-1
cdr3_aa: ASSSRSGLAGPNEQF

cdr3_length: 14
v_call: TRBV11-3
j_call: TRBJ2-6
cdr3_aa: ASSQLAGGGANVLT

cdr3_length: 12
v_call: TRBV10-1
j_call: TRBJ2-2
cdr3_aa: ASSVTVNTGELF

cdr3_length: 13
v_call: TRBV9
j_call: TRBJ1-1
cdr3_aa: ASSFFGGGNTEAF

cdr3_length: 13
v_call: TRBV18
j_call: TRBJ2-1
cdr3_aa: ASSPYGDSYNEQF

cdr3_length: 14
v_call: TRBV1
j_call: TRBJ2-5
cdr3_aa: ASSQPRTSGGETQY

cdr3_length: 10
v_call: TRBV19
j_call: TRBJ2-1
cdr3_aa: ASSIGQAEQF

cdr3_length: 15
v_call: TRBV6-8
j_call: TRBJ2-2
cdr3_aa: ASSPSGGRVWTGELF

cdr3_length: 14
v_call: TRBV2
j_call: TRBJ1-1
cdr3_aa: ASSRARQGGDTEAF

cdr3_length: 13
v_call: TRBV5-1
j_call: TRBJ1-5
cdr3_aa: ASSPGTGSNQPQH

cdr3_length: 14
v_call: TRBV30
j_call: TRBJ1-5
cdr3_aa: AWSEGQEVWGQPQH

cdr3_length: 10
v_call: TRBV30
j_call: TRBJ1-2
cdr3_aa: AWNTGPTDYT

cdr3_length: 13
v_call: TRBV11-3
j_call: TRBJ1-1
cdr3_aa: ASSLGLGKNTEAF

cdr3_length: 13
v_call: TRBV11-3
j_call: TRBJ1-2
cdr3_aa: ASSPPNWGRYGYT

cdr3_length: 11
v_call: TRBV19
j_call: TRBJ1-2
cdr3_aa: ASLPGQGGGYT

cdr3_length: 14
v_call: TRBV11-3
j_call: TRBJ2-7
cdr3_aa: ASSYPKRGPVDEQY

cdr3_length: 16
v_call: TRBV1
j_call: TRBJ2-1
cdr3_aa: ASSQEEIAGRFGNEQF

cdr3_length: 12
v_call: TRBV11-3
j_call: TRBJ1-3
cdr3_aa: ASSLGFSGNTIY

cdr3_length: 13
v_call: TRBV19
j_call: TRBJ2-6
cdr3_aa: ASRPGESGANVLT